The entry below gives a single T cell receptor (beta chain) sequence along with its context. As yet, its antigen is unknown. CDR3 length equals 13 residues. Germline lookup yields CDR1 SGHRS and CDR2 YFSETQ. V was trimmed by 3 bases and J by 2 bases, leaving 5 bases between them. Time point here: week 35, safety follow-up. In the vaccine, a single dose held 300 ug of the mutant IDH1 20-mer peptide, along with topical imiquimod. Sequenced by immunoSEQ multiplex PCR; TCRdb stores in-frame clones only, minus some. The sample consists of some 61,000 clones, approximately 81% of them appearing once. This record comes from a study of a mutant IDH1 vaccine in newly diagnosed glioma. Study-level background: Patients received vaccination from 4-6 weeks after radiotherapy alone, or with temozolomide cycles. Visit V12 was conducted at week 35 as the safety follow-up. Visit V13 came later, at week 47.

The sequence came from a man between 18 and 29 years old with glioma. The chain combines TRBV5-1 with TRBJ2-2, with D hard to call. The sequencing here drew on PBMCs, taken from a glioma patient whose treatment included an IDH1 peptide vaccine. The CDR3 DNA follows: TGCGCCAGCAGCTCTTATAACACCGGGGAGCTGTTTTTT. It specifies CASSSYNTGELFF.